Presented here are 6 T cell receptor beta chains from one specimen sequenced in a study of blood T cell repertoires in COVID-19. TCRdb's copy holds only in-frame clones and misses some; the assay was immunoSEQ multiplex PCR. The table has roughly 150,000 clones, 70% to 80% seen once. What was sequenced was peripheral blood. The origin of the receptors is a woman aged 55-75 years with COVID-19, enrolled during active disease.

The V and J genes are TRBV28 and TRBJ2-7, with a weak D call TRBD1 (6 bases). CDR3 size: 13 residues. Germline values: CDR1 MDHEN, CDR2 SYDVKM. Trimming took 6 bases from V and 3 from J, leaving 12 bases between them. The CDR3 nucleotides are TGTGCCAGCAGCCTGACAGGAGTCTACGAGCAGTACTTC. This codes for CASSLTGVYEQYF.

J is TRBJ2-7 and V is TRBV18; D is unresolved. Germline assignment: CDR1 KGHSH and CDR2 LQKENI. Trimming removed 2 bases from V and 3 bases from J, with 8 bases in between. This CDR3 contains 13 residues. The CDR3 DNA reads as TGTGCCAGCTCACCAAGTGGCGGCTACGAGCAGTACGTC. Amino acids: CASSPSGGYEQYV.

The count of this clone is one. The V gene is TRBV7-9, the J gene TRBJ1-5; D call uncertain. V gave up 1 base and J gave up 7 bases, with 11 bases separating them. Germline loops: CDR1 SEHNR, CDR2 FQNEAQ (reference sequence). CDR3 size: 14 residues. CDR3 protein: CASSLVGVRQPQHF. Here the CDR3 DNA reads TGTGCCAGCAGCTTAGTCGGGGTTCGACAGCCCCAGCATTTT.

This chain links TRBV27 with TRBJ2-7, with 8 nucleotides matching TRBD1. The J segment lost 5 bases and the V segment lost 10 bases, leaving 10 bases of the junction unmatched. CDR1 and CDR2 from the germline V gene are MNHEY and SMNVEV (reference sequence). The CDR3 is 13 residues long. The CDR3 spells CATQRTRGHEQYV. The CDR3 bases are TGTGCCACCCAACGGACCAGGGGGCACGAGCAGTACGTC.

The chain carries TRBV7-9 and TRBJ1-5; D possibly corresponds to TRBD1 (6 bases). Germline values: CDR1 SEHNR, CDR2 FQNEAQ (reference sequence). The V gene lost 5 bases and the J gene lost 1 base, with 12 bases spanning the gap. CDR3 size: 15 residues. CDR3 region: CASSPSGGSNQPQHF. The CDR3, as DNA: TGTGCCAGCAGCCCCTCGGGGGGCAGCAATCAGCCCCAGCATTTT.

CDR3 region: CASSLKSLWTGQVTGELFF. CDR3 bases: TGTGCCAGCAGCCTCAAAAGCCTTTGGACAGGACAGGTTACCGGGGAGCTGTTTTTT. The gene calls are TRBV14 and TRBJ2-2; 7 bases align to TRBD1. This CDR3 region has 19 residues. V was pared by 4 bases and J by 5 bases, with 19 bases of the junction left unmatched. In germline, CDR1 is SGHDN, CDR2 FVKESK.